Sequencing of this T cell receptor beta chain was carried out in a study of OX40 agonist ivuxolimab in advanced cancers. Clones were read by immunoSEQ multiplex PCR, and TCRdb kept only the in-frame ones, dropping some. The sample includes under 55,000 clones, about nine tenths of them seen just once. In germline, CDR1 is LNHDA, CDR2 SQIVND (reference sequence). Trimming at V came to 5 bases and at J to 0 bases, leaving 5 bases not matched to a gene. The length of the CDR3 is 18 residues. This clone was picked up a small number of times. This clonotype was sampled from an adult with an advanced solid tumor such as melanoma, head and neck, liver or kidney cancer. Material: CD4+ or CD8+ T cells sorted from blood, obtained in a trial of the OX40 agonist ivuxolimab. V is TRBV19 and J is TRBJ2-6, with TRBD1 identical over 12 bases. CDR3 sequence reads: CASSARDRGRSGANVLTF. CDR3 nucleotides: TGTGCCAGTAGTGCCAGGGACAGGGGGCGCTCTGGGGCCAACGTCCTGACTTTC.